This is a list of T cell receptor beta chains from one sample in a study of shared clonotypes between healthy human individuals. Here immunoSEQ multiplex PCR was the method, and the copy in TCRdb shows in-frame clones only, minus some. The data hold around 2,000,000 clones, with about 95% observed a single time. What was sequenced was naive CD8+ T cells sorted from blood. These receptor sequences come from a man aged 18 to 35 in good health. Both conserved end residues are part of each CDR3. D genes are given only for firm matches. Not all rows give a size; the values are once, few, many and, for expanded clones, a class.

d_call: TRBD2
v_call: TRBV4-1
j_call: TRBJ2-3
clone_size: few
cdr3_aa: CASSQGLAGTDTQYF
cdr3_nt: TGCGCCAGCAGCCAAGGACTAGCGGGCACAGATACGCAGTATTTT

d_call: TRBD2
v_call: TRBV29-1
j_call: TRBJ2-1
clone_size: NA
cdr3_aa: CSVPLSGSTYNEQFF
cdr3_nt: TGCAGCGTCCCTTTAAGCGGGAGCACCTACAATGAGCAGTTCTTC

d_call: TRBD2
v_call: TRBV4-1
j_call: TRBJ2-7
clone_size: NA
cdr3_aa: CASSLPGLAGSYEQYF
cdr3_nt: TGCGCCAGCAGCCTGCCGGGACTAGCGGGAAGCTACGAGCAGTACTTC

d_call: NA
v_call: TRBV7-2
j_call: TRBJ1-3
clone_size: NA
cdr3_aa: CASSLGNTIYF
cdr3_nt: TGTGCCAGCAGCTTAGGAAACACCATATATTTT

d_call: NA
v_call: TRBV27
j_call: TRBJ1-1
clone_size: NA
cdr3_aa: CASIDARYTEAFF
cdr3_nt: TGTGCCAGCATCGATGCTAGGTATACTGAAGCTTTCTTT

d_call: NA
v_call: TRBV29-1
j_call: TRBJ1-2
clone_size: NA
cdr3_aa: CSVARGDYLGYTF
cdr3_nt: TGCAGCGTTGCTAGGGGGGATTATCTAGGCTACACCTTC

d_call: NA
v_call: TRBV28
j_call: TRBJ2-3
clone_size: NA
cdr3_aa: CASSFEPGGTDTQYF
cdr3_nt: TGTGCCAGCAGTTTCGAGCCTGGCGGCACAGATACGCAGTATTTT

d_call: TRBD2
v_call: TRBV2
j_call: TRBJ2-7
clone_size: NA
cdr3_aa: CASSEARLAGYEQYF
cdr3_nt: TGTGCCAGCAGTGAAGCGCGACTAGCGGGGTACGAGCAGTACTTC

d_call: NA
v_call: TRBV6-6
j_call: TRBJ1-4
clone_size: NA
cdr3_aa: CASSPLGEKLFF
cdr3_nt: TGTGCCAGCAGCCCCCTAGGTGAAAAACTGTTTTTT

d_call: NA
v_call: TRBV2
j_call: TRBJ1-2
clone_size: NA
cdr3_aa: CASSEAQPEQNYGYTF
cdr3_nt: TGTGCCAGCAGTGAAGCGCAGCCAGAGCAAAACTATGGCTACACCTTC

d_call: NA
v_call: TRBV5-4
j_call: TRBJ2-2
clone_size: few
cdr3_aa: CASSLDRDTGELFF
cdr3_nt: TGTGCCAGCAGCTTGGACAGGGACACCGGGGAGCTGTTTTTT